Presented here are 23 T cell receptor beta chains from one specimen sequenced in a study of blood T cell repertoires in COVID-19. Method: immunoSEQ multiplex PCR; TCRdb's copy keeps in-frame clones and lacks some. The sample lists tens of thousands of clones, 85% to 90% seen once, with under 3% in the top ten. Sequenced: peripheral blood. All receptors derive from a man aged 50 or older with acute or convalescent COVID-19.

The rearrangement uses TRBV15 and TRBJ2-3; tentatively, D is TRBD1 (6 bases). V was trimmed by 1 base and J by 4 bases, leaving 15 bases between them. Germline V gene sequence: CDR1 LNHNV, CDR2 YYDKDF (reference sequence). The CDR3 runs 16 residues. The DNA for the CDR3 is TGTGCCACCAGCAGAGCCCTCCTGACAGGCGCAGATACGCAGTATTTT. The encoded protein is CATSRALLTGADTQYF.

This chain links TRBV6-2 or TRBV6-3 with TRBJ2-7; D is ambiguous. Germline loops: CDR1 MNHEY, CDR2 SVGEGT. V lost 5 bases to trimming and J lost 0 bases, with 11 bases between them. CDR3 size: 14 residues. The CDR3 region is CASSQVMSSYEQYF. As DNA, the CDR3 is TGTGCCAGCAGTCAGGTAATGAGCTCCTACGAGCAGTACTTC.

The J gene is TRBJ1-2, the V gene TRBV5-6; D possibly corresponds to TRBD1 (5 bases). V dropped 4 bases and J dropped 7 bases, with 14 bases sitting between them. CDR3 length: 13 amino acids. Germline CDR1 SGHDT, CDR2 YYEEEE. In DNA form, the CDR3 reads TGTGCCAGCAGCCCCGGGGGGGTTATTGGCTACACCTTC. This sequence encodes CASSPGGVIGYTF.

J is TRBJ2-1 and V is TRBV15; 9 bases are shared with TRBD2. The CDR3 has 18 amino acids. The V and J ends lost 0 bases and 5 bases, in that order; junction bases with no gene match: 11. Germline V gene lookup returns CDR1 LNHNV and CDR2 YYDKDF (reference sequence). The DNA for the CDR3 is TGTGCCACCAGCAGAGATCCCCCGCAAGCGGGAGGCCACAATGAGCAGTTCTTC. It translates to CATSRDPPQAGGHNEQFF. Variable domain in full (rest from reference TRBV15 and TRBJ2-1): DAMVIQNPRYQVTQFGKPVTLSCSQTLNHNVMYWYQQKSSQAPKLLFHYYDKDFNNEADTPDNFQSRRPNTSFCFLDIRSPGLGDTAMYLCATSRDPPQAGGHNEQFFGPGTRLTVL.

The chain uses TRBV3-1 (or the pseudogene TRBV3-2) and TRBJ1-5; a possible D gene is TRBD1 (6 bases). CDR3 size: 13 residues. The germline CDR1 and CDR2 sequences are LGHDT and YNNKEL (reference sequence). V lost 4 bases to trimming and J lost 7 bases, with 11 bases between them. The CDR3 region is CASSLTGNQPQHF. As DNA, the CDR3 is TGTGCCAGCAGCCTAACAGGGAACCAGCCCCAGCATTTT.

The CDR3 DNA reads TGTGCCAGCAGCTGGACCGGGACAGGGAACACTGAAGCTTTCTTT. Amino acids: CASSWTGTGNTEAFF. The V call is TRBV7-2, the J call TRBJ1-1, with 8 positions matching TRBD1. V lost 4 bases and J lost 1; bases outside the gene matches: 5. Germline-derived CDR1 and CDR2 are SGHTA and FQGNSA. This CDR3 has 15 residues.

This rearrangement joins TRBV30 to TRBJ2-7; no clear D gene. The V and J ends lost 2 bases and 5 bases respectively, with 13 bases between them. In germline, CDR1 is GTSNPN, CDR2 SVGIG (reference sequence). This CDR3 contains 13 residues. DNA of the CDR3: TGTGCCTGGAGTAGGAGTCGGGTTCACGAGCAGTACTTC. Translation gives CAWSRSRVHEQYF.

This clone was detected a few times. The V and J genes are TRBV27 and TRBJ1-6, with a possible D match to TRBD1 (6 bases). Trimming took 3 bases from V and 6 from J, leaving 15 bases between them. The CDR3 length is 16 residues. Per the germline V gene, CDR1 is MNHEY and CDR2 is SMNVEV (reference sequence). The CDR3 DNA follows: TGTGCCAGCAGTTTTAAAGCGGGACACGCTAATTCACCCCTCCACTTT. Translation gives CASSFKAGHANSPLHF.

V and J are TRBV5-5 and TRBJ2-5; weak D call: TRBD2 (5 bases). Germline CDR1 and CDR2: SGHKS and YYEKEE (reference sequence). This CDR3 is 14 amino acids long. V was clipped by 0 bases and J by 5 bases, with 11 bases between them. The CDR3 region is CASSLGQRGETQYF. The CDR3 DNA follows: TGTGCCAGCAGCTTGGGGCAGAGAGGGGAGACCCAGTACTTC.

This chain connects TRBV9 to TRBJ2-7, with a tentative D call TRBD1 (8 bases). Trimming left V 4 bases short and J 4 bases short, with 18 bases between. Germline V gene lookup returns CDR1 SGDLS and CDR2 YYNGEE. The length of the CDR3 is 15 residues. CDR3 in amino acids: CASSSSGTGLYEQYF. CDR3 nucleotides: TGTGCCAGCAGCTCCAGCGGGACAGGCCTATACGAGCAGTACTTC.

This clone appeared a few times. This chain joins TRBV14 and TRBJ2-7, with unresolved D. The V end lost 4 bases, the J end lost 4 bases, and 5 bases lay between the germline ends. The CDR3 loop spans 11 amino acids. CDR1 is SGHDN and CDR2 is FVKESK in the germline V gene. This CDR3 reads CASSPIYEQYF. CDR3 nucleotide sequence: TGTGCCAGCAGCCCAATTTACGAGCAGTACTTC.

This clone was seen only once. The V call is TRBV19, the J call TRBJ2-3; D may be TRBD2 (7 bases). Germline V gene lookup returns CDR1 LNHDA and CDR2 SQIVND (reference sequence). This CDR3 contains 17 residues. The ends were cut back, 7 bases at V and 8 bases at J, with 28 bases in the middle. CDR3 loop: CASKLKGEGPGAGTQYF. The CDR3 DNA sequence: TGTGCCAGTAAATTAAAGGGGGAGGGCCCCGGCGCGGGTACGCAGTATTTT.

The chain combines TRBV28 with TRBJ2-7; possibly TRBD2 for D (6 bases). V was clipped by 3 bases and J by 2 bases, with 8 bases between them. CDR1 and CDR2 from the germline V gene are MDHEN and SYDVKM. The CDR3 is made up of 13 amino acids. Here the CDR3 reads CASSLGGTYEQYV. The CDR3 DNA reads TGTGCCAGCAGTTTGGGCGGGACCTACGAGCAGTACGTC.

V gene TRBV4-1 combines with J gene TRBJ1-3, with 10 bases aligning to TRBD1. The ends lost 8 bases at V and 3 bases at J; junction bases unmatched: 10. Germline CDR1 reads MGHRA; CDR2 reads YSYEKL. This CDR3 region has 16 residues. This CDR3 is CASGRDRGARGNTIYF. The CDR3 DNA follows: TGCGCCAGCGGAAGGGACAGGGGTGCTCGTGGAAACACCATATATTTT.

The V call is TRBV3-1 (or the pseudogene TRBV3-2), the J call TRBJ1-4; the D gene is possibly TRBD1 (5 bases). Between the trimmed V and J ends, which lost 0 bases and 8 bases, there was a span of 13 bases. Germline CDR1 reads LGHDT; CDR2 reads YNNKEL (reference sequence). The CDR3 has 15 residues. The CDR3 nucleotides read TGTGCCAGCAGCCAAGATCGTCAGGGTGGCGAAAAACTGTTTTTT. Amino acid sequence: CASSQDRQGGEKLFF.

The chain joins TRBV10-2 to TRBJ1-5; maybe TRBD1 (6 bases). CDR1 and CDR2 from the germline V gene are WSHSY and SAAADI. The CDR3 length is 15 residues. The V and J ends lost 4 bases and 0 bases respectively, with 10 bases between them. In DNA form, the CDR3 reads TGCGCCAGCAGTGGAAGACAGGATAGCAATCAGCCCCAGCATTTT. Translated, it gives CASSGRQDSNQPQHF.

This clone was counted a single time. The chain uses TRBV28 and TRBJ1-2; no firm D call. V lost 1 base to trimming and J lost 8 bases, with 8 bases between them. Germline V gene data show CDR1 as MDHEN and CDR2 as SYDVKM. The CDR3 consists of 12 residues. The CDR3 DNA is TGTGCCAGCAGTTTATTGCGGGTGGGCTACACCTTC. It encodes CASSLLRVGYTF.

V gene TRBV6-1 combines with J gene TRBJ2-2; 13 bases map to TRBD2. The CDR3 is made up of 18 amino acids. Germline V gives CDR1 MNHNS, CDR2 SASEGT. Trimming at V came to 1 base and at J to 6 bases, leaving 8 bases not matched to a gene. The CDR3 reads CASSEGTSGRALAGELFF. The CDR3 DNA reads TGTGCCAGCAGTGAAGGCACTAGCGGGAGGGCTCTCGCCGGGGAGCTGTTTTTT.

The chain uses TRBV19 and TRBJ2-1; TRBD2 matches 7 bases. CDR1 is LNHDA, CDR2 SQIVND, per germline (reference sequence). This CDR3 has 16 amino acids. After removal of 5 bases from V and 5 bases from J, the junction contained 12 bases not matched to a gene. The CDR3 spells CASSAPGRGSNNEQFF. The CDR3, as DNA: TGTGCCAGTAGTGCCCCAGGGCGCGGGAGCAACAATGAGCAGTTCTTC.

V and J are TRBV9 and TRBJ2-1, with a possible D match to TRBD1 (5 bases). The V end was cut by 3 bases, the J end by 5 bases, with 6 bases between. Germline CDR1 is SGDLS and CDR2 is YYNGEE. The CDR3 totals 12 residues. The CDR3 DNA reads TGTGCCAGCAGCGACAGGCACAATGAGCAGTTCTTC. Translated, it gives CASSDRHNEQFF.

V and J are TRBV12-3 or TRBV12-4 and TRBJ2-7; no clear D. V was pared by 8 bases and J by 0 bases, with 11 bases between. The CDR3 runs to 13 residues. DNA for the CDR3: TGTGCCAGCCGCGACCGGAGCTCCTACGAGCAGTACTTC. Its protein product is CASRDRSSYEQYF.

The CDR3 DNA sequence: TGTGCCAGCAGTTACTCGAAGGGGTGGAGGACAGGGGTCGGCTACGAGCAGTACGTC. Translating it yields CASSYSKGWRTGVGYEQYV. J is TRBJ2-7 and V is TRBV6-2 or TRBV6-3, with 9 bases lining up with TRBD1. Germline CDR1 is MNHEY and CDR2 is SVGEGT. The CDR3 is 19 residues long. Trimming at V came to 0 bases and at J to 3 bases, leaving 15 bases not matched to a gene.

The chain uses TRBV4-1 and TRBJ1-3, with 9 nucleotides matching TRBD1. This CDR3 has 19 residues. Germline assignment: CDR1 MGHRA and CDR2 YSYEKL. V shed 3 bases and J 9 bases; nucleotides not matched to a gene: 21. CDR3 bases: TGCGCCAGCAGCCAGGGGACAGGGATCATTCCCTGGATGGATAGCACCATATATTTT. This sequence encodes CASSQGTGIIPWMDSTIYF.